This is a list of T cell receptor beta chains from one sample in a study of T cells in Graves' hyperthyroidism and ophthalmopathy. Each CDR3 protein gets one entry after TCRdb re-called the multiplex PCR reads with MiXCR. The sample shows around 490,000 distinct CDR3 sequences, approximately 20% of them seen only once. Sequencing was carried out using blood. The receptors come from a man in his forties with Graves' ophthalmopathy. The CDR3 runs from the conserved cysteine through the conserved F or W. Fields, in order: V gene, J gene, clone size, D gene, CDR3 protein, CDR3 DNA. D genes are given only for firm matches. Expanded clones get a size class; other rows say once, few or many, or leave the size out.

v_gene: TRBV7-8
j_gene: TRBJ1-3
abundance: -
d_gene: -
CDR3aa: CASSSTLRLNSGNTIYF
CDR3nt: TGTGCCAGCAGCTCCACCTTACGTCTTAACTCTGGAAACACCATATATTTT

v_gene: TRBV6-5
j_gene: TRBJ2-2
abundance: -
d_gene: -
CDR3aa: CASSYSGGGHGELFF
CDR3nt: TGTGCCAGCAGTTACTCGGGAGGGGGCCACGGGGAGCTGTTTTTT

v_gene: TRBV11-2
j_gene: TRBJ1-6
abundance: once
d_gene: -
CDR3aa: CASSFGQFYNSPLHF
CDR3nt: TGTGCCAGCAGCTTCGGACAATTCTATAATTCACCCCTCCACTTT

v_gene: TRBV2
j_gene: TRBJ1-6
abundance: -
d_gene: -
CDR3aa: CASSYYRSPLHF
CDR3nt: TGTGCCAGCAGCTACTACCGGTCACCCCTCCACTTT

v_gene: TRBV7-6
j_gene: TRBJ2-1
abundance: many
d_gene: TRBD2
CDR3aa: CASSRGYNEQFF
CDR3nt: TGTGCCAGCTCGCGGGGGTACAATGAGCAGTTCTTC

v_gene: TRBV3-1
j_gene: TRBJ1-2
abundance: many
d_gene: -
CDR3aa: CASSQGGDGGYTF
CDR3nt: TGTGCCAGCAGCCAAGGAGGGGACGGGGGCTACACCTTC

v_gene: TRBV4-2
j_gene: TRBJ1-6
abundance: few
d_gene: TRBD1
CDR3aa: CASSQGTGDNSPLHF
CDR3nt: TGTGCCAGCAGCCAAGGGACAGGGGATAATTCACCCCTCCACTTT

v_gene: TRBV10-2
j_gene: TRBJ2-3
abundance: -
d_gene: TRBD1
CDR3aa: CASSGIGQGGGSADTQYF
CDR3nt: TGCGCCAGCAGTGGTATTGGACAGGGCGGTGGAAGCGCAGATACGCAGTATTTT

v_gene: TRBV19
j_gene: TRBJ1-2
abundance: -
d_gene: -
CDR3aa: CASSMSHYGYTF
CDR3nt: TGTGCCAGTAGTATGTCCCACTATGGCTACACCTTC

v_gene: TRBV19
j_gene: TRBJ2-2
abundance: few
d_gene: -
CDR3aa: CASSWGDTSNTGELFF
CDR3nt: TGTGCCAGTAGTTGGGGGGACACGTCGAACACCGGGGAGCTGTTTTTT

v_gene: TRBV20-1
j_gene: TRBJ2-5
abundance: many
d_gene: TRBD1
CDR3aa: CSATVGTGGGTQYF
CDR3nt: TGCAGTGCCACAGTCGGGACAGGGGGCGGAACCCAGTACTTC

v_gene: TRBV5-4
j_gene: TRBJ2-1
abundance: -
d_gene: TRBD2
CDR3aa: CASSTGTSGQGSYNEQFF
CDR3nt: TGTGCCAGCAGCACCGGGACTAGCGGGCAAGGGTCCTACAATGAGCAGTTCTTC

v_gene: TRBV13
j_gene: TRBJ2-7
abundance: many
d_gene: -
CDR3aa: CASSLRGSGGYEQYF
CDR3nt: TGTGCCAGCAGCTTAAGGGGTAGCGGAGGCTACGAGCAGTACTTC

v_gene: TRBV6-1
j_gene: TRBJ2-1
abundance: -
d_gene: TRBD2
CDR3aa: CASSVAGSYNEQFF
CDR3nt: TGTGCCAGCAGCGTAGCGGGATCCTACAATGAGCAGTTCTTC

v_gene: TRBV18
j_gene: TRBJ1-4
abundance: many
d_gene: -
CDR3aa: CASSPGGATNEKLFF
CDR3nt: TGTGCCAGCTCACCGGGGGGAGCAACTAATGAAAAACTGTTTTTT

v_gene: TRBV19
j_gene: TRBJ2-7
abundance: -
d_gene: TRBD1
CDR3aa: CARLVLGQGAYEQYF
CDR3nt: TGTGCCAGGCTAGTACTGGGACAGGGGGCCTACGAGCAGTACTTC

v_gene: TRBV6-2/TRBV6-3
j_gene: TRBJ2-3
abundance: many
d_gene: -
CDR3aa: CASSSAGSTDTQYF
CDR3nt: TGTGCCAGCAGTTCCGCGGGGAGTACAGATACGCAGTATTTT

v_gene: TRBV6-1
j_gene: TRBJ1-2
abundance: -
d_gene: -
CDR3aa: CASSGEGTNYGYTF
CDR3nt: TGTGCCAGCTCCGGGGAGGGGACTAACTATGGCTACACCTTC

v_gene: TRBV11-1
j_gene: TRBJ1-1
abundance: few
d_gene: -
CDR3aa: CASSLGESLEAFF
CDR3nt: TGTGCCAGCAGCTTAGGTGAAAGTCTTGAAGCTTTCTTT

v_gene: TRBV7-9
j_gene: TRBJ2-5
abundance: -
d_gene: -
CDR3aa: CASSPSGSYQETQYF
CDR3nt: TGTGCCAGCAGCCCCAGCGGTTCATACCAAGAGACCCAGTACTTC

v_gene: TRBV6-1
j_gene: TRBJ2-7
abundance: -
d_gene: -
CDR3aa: CASGGRIYYEQYF
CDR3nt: TGTGCCAGCGGAGGGCGCATCTACTACGAGCAGTACTTC

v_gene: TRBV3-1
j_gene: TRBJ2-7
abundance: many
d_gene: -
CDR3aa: CASSQVPYEQYF
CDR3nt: TGTGCCAGCAGCCAAGTGCCGTACGAGCAGTACTTC

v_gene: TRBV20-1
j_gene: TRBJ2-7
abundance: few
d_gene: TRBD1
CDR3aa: CSASKDRGLGQYF
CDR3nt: TGCAGTGCTAGTAAGGACAGGGGTTTGGGGCAGTACTTC

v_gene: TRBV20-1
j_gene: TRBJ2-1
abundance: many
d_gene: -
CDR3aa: CSARKSSYNEQFF
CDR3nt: TGCAGTGCACGGAAGAGCTCCTACAATGAGCAGTTCTTC

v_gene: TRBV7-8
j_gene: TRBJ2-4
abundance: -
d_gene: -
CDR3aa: CASSLGLDPGSAKNIQYF
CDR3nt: TGTGCCAGCAGCTTAGGTCTGGACCCGGGGTCTGCCAAAAACATTCAGTACTTC

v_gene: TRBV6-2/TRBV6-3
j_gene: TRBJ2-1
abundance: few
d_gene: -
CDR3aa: CASSYSNRNEQFF
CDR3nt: TGTGCCAGCAGTTACTCGAACCGTAATGAGCAGTTCTTC

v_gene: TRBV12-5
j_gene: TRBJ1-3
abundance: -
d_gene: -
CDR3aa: CASGLGNTIYF
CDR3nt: TGTGCTAGTGGTTTAGGTAACACCATATATTTT